This TCR beta chain is drawn from a study of blood T cell repertoires in COVID-19. Turning to the study itself: COVID-19 samples collected from the United States, Italy and Spain covered acute and convalescent phases. Sources were T cells, B-cell-depleted T cells, or PBMCs; the material itself was cDNA or gDNA.

The CDR3 spans 15 residues. V lost 0 bases to trimming and J lost 1 base, with 9 bases between them. Germline values: CDR1 SGHAT, CDR2 FQNNGV. Per the original methods: Reference gene primer amplification gave nucleated cell count estimates. Libraries were prepared by immunoSEQ multiplex PCR; TCRdb keeps only in-frame clonotypes and omits some of them. V, J and clone size are taken as reported in that table, and D and trimming were inferred from the DNA itself. The sample comprises fewer than 250,000 clones, approximately 85% of which are singletons, and about 4.4% rests with the top ten. This clonotype was obtained from a woman aged 65 to 85 with acute or convalescent COVID-19. Sample: peripheral blood. This sequence joins TRBV11-2 and TRBJ2-5, with unresolved D. The DNA for the CDR3 is TGTGCCAGCAGCTTAGATCAGGTGGCCCAAGAGACCCAGTACTTC. It translates to CASSLDQVAQETQYF.